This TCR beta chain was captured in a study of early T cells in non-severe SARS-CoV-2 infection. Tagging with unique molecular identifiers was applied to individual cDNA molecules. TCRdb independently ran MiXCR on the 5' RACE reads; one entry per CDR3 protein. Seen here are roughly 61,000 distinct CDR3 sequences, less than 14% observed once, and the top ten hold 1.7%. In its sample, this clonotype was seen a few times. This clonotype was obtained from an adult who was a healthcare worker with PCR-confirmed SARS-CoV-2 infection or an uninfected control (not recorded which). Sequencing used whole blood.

Here the CDR3 DNA reads TGCGCCAGCAGCTTGGAGGGAACTGAAGCTTTCTTT. This sequence encodes CASSLEGTEAFF. The chain is built from TRBV5-1 and TRBJ1-1; no reliable D call. The germline V gene encodes CDR1 SGHRS and CDR2 YFSETQ. The CDR3 is 12 residues long. Trimming removed 0 bases at V and 5 bases at J, with 5 bases between.